This TCR beta chain was sequenced in a study of long-term antiretroviral therapy in people with HIV. Regarding the study as a whole: The ART regimens used between 2004 and 2017 may be less effective than current ones. HIV repertoires spanned narrower CDR3 length ranges than controls. Pre-ART expanded TRB clones stayed dominant throughout, though often decreasing after ART.

This clone is medium-sized (0.01 to 0.1%). Its antigen is still unknown. This was the immunoSEQ v3.0 assay at survey level. Repertoires were generated with immunoSEQ multiplex PCR, while TCRdb's copy carries only in-frame clones and drops some. Counted here are about 50,000 clones, about 88% occurring once; the ten biggest clones make up roughly 3%. Material: unsorted PBMCs, obtained 0.8 years after starting antiretroviral therapy. The receptor's source is a woman aged 18 to 35 with HIV.

CDR3 DNA sequence: TGCGCCAGCAGCCAAGACAGGGCTGACACTGAAGCTTTCTTT. Translation: CASSQDRADTEAFF. The chain couples TRBV4-3 to TRBJ1-1, with a weak D call TRBD1 (5 bases). CDR3 length: 14 amino acids. The V gene lost 0 bases and the J gene lost 3 bases, with 8 bases spanning the gap. Germline V CDR1 and CDR2: LGHNA, YSLEER.